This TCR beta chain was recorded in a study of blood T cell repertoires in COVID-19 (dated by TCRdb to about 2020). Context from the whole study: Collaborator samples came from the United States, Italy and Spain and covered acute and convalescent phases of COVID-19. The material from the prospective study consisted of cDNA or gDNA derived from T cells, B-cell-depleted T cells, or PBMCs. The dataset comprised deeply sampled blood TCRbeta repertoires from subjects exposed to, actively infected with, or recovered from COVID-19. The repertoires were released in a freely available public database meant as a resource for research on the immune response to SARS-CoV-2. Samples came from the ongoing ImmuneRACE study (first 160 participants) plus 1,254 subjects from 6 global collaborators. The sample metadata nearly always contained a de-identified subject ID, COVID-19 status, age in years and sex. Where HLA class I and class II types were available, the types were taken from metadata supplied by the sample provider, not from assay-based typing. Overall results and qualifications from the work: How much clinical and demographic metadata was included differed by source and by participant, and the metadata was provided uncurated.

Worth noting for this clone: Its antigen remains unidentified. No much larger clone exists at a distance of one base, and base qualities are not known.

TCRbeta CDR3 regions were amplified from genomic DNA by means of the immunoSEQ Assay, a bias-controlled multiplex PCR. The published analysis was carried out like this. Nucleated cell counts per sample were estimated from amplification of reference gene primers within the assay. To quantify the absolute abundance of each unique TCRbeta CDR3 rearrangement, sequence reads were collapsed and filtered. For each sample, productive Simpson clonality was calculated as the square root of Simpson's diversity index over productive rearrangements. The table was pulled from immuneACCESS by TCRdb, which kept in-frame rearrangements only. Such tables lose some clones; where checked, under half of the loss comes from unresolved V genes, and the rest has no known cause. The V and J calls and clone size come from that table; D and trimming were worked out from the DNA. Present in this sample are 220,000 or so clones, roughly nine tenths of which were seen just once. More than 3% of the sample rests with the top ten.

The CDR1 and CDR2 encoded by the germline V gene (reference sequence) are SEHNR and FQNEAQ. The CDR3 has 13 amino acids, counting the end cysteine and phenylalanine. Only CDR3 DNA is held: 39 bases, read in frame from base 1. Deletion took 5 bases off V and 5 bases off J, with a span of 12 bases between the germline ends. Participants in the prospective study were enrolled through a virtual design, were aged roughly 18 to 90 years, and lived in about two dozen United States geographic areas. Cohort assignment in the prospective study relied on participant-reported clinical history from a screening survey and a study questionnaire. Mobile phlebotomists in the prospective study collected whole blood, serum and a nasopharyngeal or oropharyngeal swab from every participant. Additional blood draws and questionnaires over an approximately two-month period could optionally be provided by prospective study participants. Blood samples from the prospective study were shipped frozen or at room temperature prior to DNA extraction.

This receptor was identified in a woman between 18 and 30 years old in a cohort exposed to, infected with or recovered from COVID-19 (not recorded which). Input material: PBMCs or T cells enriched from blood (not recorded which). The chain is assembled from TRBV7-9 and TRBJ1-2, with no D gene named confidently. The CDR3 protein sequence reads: CASSKYGPYGYTF. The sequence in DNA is TGTGCCAGCAGCAAATACGGTCCTTATGGCTACACCTTC.